Following are 28 T cell receptor beta chains from one sample sequenced in a study of beta chain features in type 1 diabetes. Regarding the study as a whole: Type 1 diabetes patients had TCRB CDR3s that were shorter (moderately but significantly so) in all four CD4+ subsets.

These receptors are not linked to any known antigen. The study reverse transcribed the entire isolated RNA, so it sequenced expressed TCRB transcripts. Using immunoSEQ multiplex PCR, the repertoire was profiled, and TCRdb retains in-frame clones only, with some absent. The repertoire holds around 45,000 clones, with around 45% as singletons. Sequences were obtained from stem cell memory CD4+ T cells from blood. These receptors came from a man aged 25-40 years with type 1 diabetes.

The chain joins TRBV5-1 to TRBJ2-5, with 13 positions matching TRBD2. The CDR3 spans 14 residues. The ends lost 7 bases at V and 3 bases at J; junction bases unmatched: 3. Germline V gives CDR1 SGHRS, CDR2 YFSETQ. The CDR3 here is CASAGLAGEETQYF. CDR3 sequence (DNA): TGCGCCAGCGCTGGACTAGCGGGAGAAGAGACCCAGTACTTC. The complete variable domain, with remaining parts taken from reference TRBV5-1 and TRBJ2-5, reads KAGVTQTPRYLIKTRGQQVTLSCSPISGHRSVSWYQQTPGQGLQFLFEYFSETQRNKGNFPGRFSGRQFSNSRSEMNVSTLELGDSALYLCASAGLAGEETQYFGPGTRLLVL.

This clone was observed a single time. The chain combines TRBV18 with TRBJ2-3; D possibly corresponds to TRBD1 (6 bases). Trimming shortened V by 3 bases and J by 0 bases, and 16 bases separated the two germline ends. This CDR3 is 17 amino acids long. Germline CDR1 is KGHSH and CDR2 is LQKENI. The CDR3 is CASSPFRGWDSTDTQYF. CDR3 in DNA: TGTGCCAGCTCACCCTTCAGGGGTTGGGATAGCACAGATACGCAGTATTTT.

This rearrangement joins TRBV28 to TRBJ2-3; 8 bases align to TRBD1. The CDR3 extends over 14 amino acids. Trimming removed 6 bases from V and 6 bases from J; junction bases left unmatched: 8. Germline V gene sequence: CDR1 MDHEN, CDR2 SYDVKM. The CDR3 DNA is TGTGCCAGCAGCTCGGGACAGGAGGCGGATACGCAGTATTTT. Protein product: CASSSGQEADTQYF.

This clone is a singleton in its sample. The chain has TRBV7-9 and TRBJ2-1; maybe TRBD2 (6 bases). The CDR3 totals 14 residues. CDR1 SEHNR and CDR2 FQNEAQ come from the germline V gene (reference sequence). The V and J ends lost 5 bases and 8 bases respectively, with 16 bases between them. CDR3 sequence: CASSPGAGWDEQFF. The DNA of the CDR3 is TGTGCCAGCAGCCCCGGGGCGGGGTGGGATGAGCAGTTCTTC.

CDR3 region: CASSAGLRDQYF. CDR3 in DNA: TGCGCCAGCAGCGCGGGACTACGGGACCAGTACTTC. The rearrangement uses TRBV5-1 and TRBJ2-5; 7 bases line up with TRBD2. Germline lookup yields CDR1 SGHRS and CDR2 YFSETQ. V gave up 4 bases and J gave up 10 bases; unmatched junction bases: 7. The CDR3 runs 12 residues.

This sequence joins TRBV4-3 and TRBJ2-1; 9 bases fit TRBD2. CDR1 is LGHNA and CDR2 is YSLEER in the germline V gene. The CDR3 is made up of 16 amino acids. V trimming: 1 base; J trimming: 2 bases; junction bases outside the gene matches: 3. CDR3 amino acids: CASSQAASGAYNEQFF. DNA of the CDR3: TGCGCCAGCAGCCAAGCGGCTAGCGGGGCCTACAATGAGCAGTTCTTC.

The chain employs TRBV2 and TRBJ2-1; a weak D match, TRBD2 (6 bases). This CDR3 region has 13 residues. Trimming removed 2 bases at V and 14 bases at J, with 16 bases between. Germline V gene sequence: CDR1 SNHLY, CDR2 FYNNEI. The CDR3 here is CASSEMAGSAEFF. As DNA, the CDR3 is TGTGCCAGCAGTGAAATGGCGGGATCTGCGGAGTTCTTC.

V and J are TRBV7-8 and TRBJ2-5; no clear D. The CDR3 length is 13 residues. Trimming removed 2 bases from V and 7 bases from J, with 11 bases in between. CDR1 and CDR2 from the germline V gene are SGHVS and FQNEAQ. The CDR3 sequence is CASSLSSSGTQYF. DNA of the CDR3: TGTGCCAGCAGCTTATCAAGCTCGGGGACCCAGTACTTC.

The chain joins TRBV11-2 to TRBJ1-1; D possibly corresponds to TRBD1 (6 bases). With 5 bases removed from V and 3 bases from J, the gap between germline ends came to 16 bases. CDR3 length: 15 amino acids. Germline-derived CDR1 and CDR2 are SGHAT and FQNNGV. The chain's CDR3 is CASSPGGTGYTEAFF. DNA for the CDR3: TGTGCCAGCAGCCCGGGAGGAACAGGGTACACTGAAGCTTTCTTT.

The rearrangement joins TRBV30 to TRBJ1-1; 8 positions match TRBD1. The CDR3 loop spans 13 amino acids. Losses at the gene ends were 3 bases for V and 5 bases for J; bases not matched to a gene: 5. Germline CDR1 reads GTSNPN; CDR2 reads SVGIG (reference sequence). CDR3 DNA: TGTGCCTGGAGGAAACAGGGGGGGACTGAAGCTTTCTTT. Translated: CAWRKQGGTEAFF.

The chain couples TRBV21-1 to TRBJ2-1; TRBD1 was called by the table and not checked on the DNA. TRBV21-1 represents a pseudogene. This CDR3 spans 17 amino acids. The CDR3 nucleotides read TGTGCCAGCAGCAAAGACCGCCAGGGTTGGACCTACAATGAGCAGTTCTTC. This sequence encodes CASSKDRQGWTYNEQFF.

A few counts support this clone. V gene TRBV28 combines with J gene TRBJ2-3, with D perhaps TRBD1 (6 bases). V gave up 6 bases and J gave up 1 base, with 17 bases separating them. The CDR3 sequence is 16 residues long. Germline V lookup: CDR1 MDHEN, CDR2 SYDVKM. In nucleotides, the CDR3 is TGTGCCAGCAGCTTCTCGCAGGGGTCCGGCACAGATACGCAGTATTTT. Its translation is CASSFSQGSGTDTQYF.

The chain carries TRBV5-1 and TRBJ2-4, with D possibly matching TRBD1 (6 bases). Germline values: CDR1 SGHRS, CDR2 YFSETQ. The CDR3 runs 16 residues. Trimming took 0 bases from V and 0 from J, leaving 10 bases between them. The DNA for the CDR3 is TGCGCCAGCAGCTTGGGGACAGCCCTAGCCAAAAACATTCAGTACTTC. This encodes CASSLGTALAKNIQYF.

The chain carries TRBV28 and TRBJ2-1; D is possibly TRBD1 (6 bases). Trimming removed 9 bases from V and 3 bases from J, with 21 bases in between. The CDR3 totals 16 residues. Germline lookup yields CDR1 MDHEN and CDR2 SYDVKM. The chain's CDR3 is CASGGVGRSFYNEQFF. In DNA form, the CDR3 reads TGTGCCAGTGGGGGCGTCGGTCGCAGCTTCTACAATGAGCAGTTCTTC.

The chain is built from TRBV7-9 and TRBJ1-1; TRBD1 matches at 7 bases. V trimming: 5 bases; J trimming: 6 bases; junction bases outside the gene matches: 12. Germline V gives CDR1 SEHNR, CDR2 FQNEAQ (reference sequence). CDR3 length equals 15 residues. In nucleotides, the CDR3 is TGTGCCAGCAGCCAGACAGGGTATGCGGCCGCTGAAGCTTTCTTT. It is translated as CASSQTGYAAAEAFF.

The chain recombines TRBV6-5 with TRBJ2-2; TRBD2 is a possible D gene (6 bases). Germline lookup yields CDR1 MNHEY and CDR2 SVGAGI. The CDR3 totals 15 residues. V was trimmed by 10 bases and J by 4 bases, leaving 19 bases between them. This CDR3 is CATSWERESTGELFF. CDR3 bases: TGTGCCACCTCATGGGAACGGGAGAGCACCGGGGAGCTGTTTTTT.

The CDR3 sequence is CASSLSGAGKTTDTQYF. The DNA for the CDR3 is TGTGCCAGCAGCTTGTCGGGAGCGGGAAAAACCACAGATACGCAGTATTTT. The rearrangement uses TRBV5-4 and TRBJ2-3, with 7 positions matching TRBD2. Per the germline V gene, CDR1 is SGHNT and CDR2 is YYREEE (reference sequence). Germline trimming cut 1 base from V and 2 bases from J; bases unmatched to any gene: 10. The CDR3 is made up of 17 amino acids.

The chain recombines TRBV5-1 with TRBJ2-1; a weak D match, TRBD1 (5 bases). Per the germline V gene, CDR1 is SGHRS and CDR2 is YFSETQ. Trimming cost V 3 bases and J 1 base, with 11 bases left between them. The CDR3 has 15 residues. The CDR3 protein is CASSSFRVSYNEQFF. CDR3 DNA: TGCGCCAGCAGCTCTTTCAGGGTATCCTACAATGAGCAGTTCTTC.

This clone was picked up a small number of times. The V gene is TRBV30, the J gene TRBJ1-3; D uncertain. Germline V gene sequence: CDR1 GTSNPN, CDR2 SVGIG (reference sequence). V gave up 2 bases and J gave up 2 bases, with 10 bases separating them. This CDR3 region has 14 residues. The CDR3 sequence: CAWSHPGAGNTIYF. The CDR3 region has the DNA TGTGCCTGGAGTCACCCGGGTGCTGGAAACACCATATATTTT.

This clone was counted a few times. The chain employs TRBV28 and TRBJ1-3; possibly TRBD1 for D (6 bases). The V gene's germline CDR1 is MDHEN and CDR2 SYDVKM. V lost 6 bases, J lost 2 bases, and 8 bases lay in between. The CDR3 length is 13 residues. The CDR3 loop reads CASRGAAGNTIYF. CDR3 nucleotides: TGTGCCAGCAGGGGGGCGGCTGGAAACACCATATATTTT.

The chain's CDR3 is CASSLWTSGSHEQYF. The CDR3 coding sequence is TGTGCCAGCTCACTGTGGACTAGCGGGAGCCACGAGCAGTACTTC. V gene TRBV18 combines with J gene TRBJ2-7; TRBD2 matches 13 bases. CDR3 length equals 15 residues. The junction had 5 bases not matched to a gene; V was cut back by 4 bases and J by 5 bases. The germline V gene has CDR1 KGHSH and CDR2 LQKENI.

The chain uses TRBV5-1 and TRBJ2-5, with TRBD2 matching 11 bases. CDR1 is SGHRS, CDR2 YFSETQ, per germline. With 4 bases clipped from V and 1 base from J, the junction kept 3 bases outside the gene matches. The CDR3 contains 15 residues. The CDR3 nucleotides are TGCGCCAGCAGCCGGGGACTAGCGGTCCAAGAGACCCAGTACTTC. Translated: CASSRGLAVQETQYF.

J is TRBJ2-3 and V is TRBV4-2, with unresolved D. CDR3 length: 20 residues. CDR1 is LGHNA, CDR2 YNFKEQ, per germline. The V gene lost 4 bases and the J gene lost 1 base, with 27 bases spanning the gap. CDR3 in amino acids: CASSRLAAALRRQRTDTQYF. For the CDR3, the DNA is TGTGCCAGCAGCCGCTTAGCAGCCGCCTTACGAAGGCAACGCACAGATACGCAGTATTTT.

This clone was counted only a few times. This chain joins TRBV15 and TRBJ2-4; TRBD1 aligns across 7 bases. There are 16 residues in the CDR3. V was clipped by 1 base and J by 0 bases; unmatched bases: 3. Germline lookup yields CDR1 LNHNV and CDR2 YYDKDF (reference sequence). CDR3 nucleotides: TGTGCCACCAGCAGAGGACAGGGTCTAGCCAAAAACATTCAGTACTTC. Residues: CATSRGQGLAKNIQYF.

The rearrangement links TRBV4-1 to TRBJ1-1; D call uncertain. With 6 bases removed from V and 1 base from J, the gap between germline ends came to 9 bases. The CDR3 length is 13 residues. Germline lookup yields CDR1 MGHRA and CDR2 YSYEKL. CDR3 sequence (DNA): TGCGCCAGCAGGCACCGGGAGAACACTGAAGCTTTCTTT. Its protein product is CASRHRENTEAFF.

The gene calls are TRBV7-9 and TRBJ2-6; the D gene is possibly TRBD2 (6 bases). Germline values: CDR1 SEHNR, CDR2 FQNEAQ (reference sequence). The CDR3 extends over 17 amino acids. The V gene lost 3 bases and the J gene lost 1 base, with 13 bases spanning the gap. The CDR3 loop is CASSFRMGRSGANVLTF. The DNA for the CDR3 is TGTGCCAGCAGCTTTCGGATGGGGAGGTCTGGGGCCAACGTCCTGACTTTC.

This CDR3 is CAWTHYPGQGSEAFF. The CDR3 bases are TGTGCCTGGACACACTATCCCGGACAGGGCTCTGAAGCTTTCTTT. V gene TRBV30 combines with J gene TRBJ1-1; 8 nucleotides align to TRBD1. CDR3 length: 15 amino acids. The V and J ends lost 4 bases and 6 bases, in that order; junction bases with no gene match: 13. Germline lookup yields CDR1 GTSNPN and CDR2 SVGIG (reference sequence).

The chain uses TRBV7-9 and TRBJ2-7; TRBD1 matches 7 bases. Germline V lookup: CDR1 SEHNR, CDR2 FQNEAQ (reference sequence). The CDR3 is 16 amino acids. Trimming took 6 bases from V and 4 from J; bases not matched to a gene: 15. CDR3 region: CASRRIGQELGYEQYF. DNA of the CDR3: TGTGCCAGCAGGCGAATAGGACAGGAGCTGGGATACGAGCAGTACTTC.